This T cell receptor (beta chain) came from a study of identical twins. The CDR3 is 13 residues long. V dropped 6 bases and J dropped 6; count of bases not matched to a gene: 6. Looked up from germline, CDR1 is MNHNS and CDR2 is SASEGT. About this clonotype: Antigen unknown.

TCRdb redid the calling of the 5' RACE reads with MiXCR, one entry per CDR3 protein. This repertoire shows approximately 1.8 million distinct CDR3 sequences, 25% to 35% found once; its top ten account for roughly 0.3%. Study observations and caveats: Models came in too low on out-of-frame TCR alpha sharing in monozygotic twins. Abundant cord blood beta clonotypes carried fewer insertions; memory repertoires showed none. Conclusions were drawn cross-sectionally by statistical analysis, without following the same donors.

The clonotype comes from a newborn girl in good health. The V gene is TRBV6-1, the J gene TRBJ1-2; the match to TRBD1 covers 8 bases. The specimen sequenced was cord blood. In nucleotides, the CDR3 is TGTGCCAGCAGGGAACCAGGGGGCAATGGCTACACCTTC. This codes for CASREPGGNGYTF.